One and the same sample provided the 17 T cell receptor beta chains below, sequenced in a study of T-cell memory formation after mild COVID-19. TCRdb re-called the 5' RACE reads with MiXCR, one entry per CDR3 protein. The table records fewer than 200,000 distinct CDR3 sequences, less than 20% of them present only once. Sequencing was performed on PBMCs or a T cell subset sorted from them (not recorded which). These receptors all stem from a man between 18 and 29 years old who had mild COVID-19 (a few samples of this study predate the infection). Cell type and time point are not known.

This clonotype was seen only a few times. V usage is TRBV10-3 and J usage is TRBJ2-3; 12 bases fit TRBD2. Germline V lookup: CDR1 ENHRY, CDR2 SYGVKD. V lost 7 bases and J lost 3; bases outside the gene matches: 5. The CDR3 spans 15 residues. CDR3 nucleotide sequence: TGTGCCATCAAGGCGACTAGCGGGGGAACAGATACGCAGTATTTT. Its protein product is CAIKATSGGTDTQYF.

This clonotype was counted many times. This chain joins TRBV7-9 and TRBJ1-1, with 10 bases matching TRBD1. V shed 1 base, J shed 2 bases, and the junction held 7 bases outside the gene matches. Germline values: CDR1 SEHNR, CDR2 FQNEAQ (reference sequence). The CDR3 has 17 residues. The CDR3 spells CASSLVGQGGINTEAFF. The CDR3 coding sequence is TGTGCCAGCAGCTTAGTCGGACAGGGGGGAATAAACACTGAAGCTTTCTTT.

The chain joins TRBV18 to TRBJ2-7, with D perhaps TRBD1 or TRBD2 (5 bases each). V was clipped by 2 bases and J by 2 bases, with 16 bases between them. CDR1 and CDR2 from the germline V gene are KGHSH and LQKENI. The CDR3 runs 16 residues. The CDR3 DNA sequence: TGTGCCAGCTCACCATTCACCGGGACGGAGACCTACGAGCAGTACTTC. Translation gives CASSPFTGTETYEQYF.

This rearrangement joins TRBV28 to TRBJ2-1; D possibly matches TRBD1 or TRBD2 (5 bases each). The CDR3 contains 14 residues. The V end lost 7 bases, the J end lost 1 base, and 11 bases lay between the germline ends. Germline V gives CDR1 MDHEN, CDR2 SYDVKM. CDR3 nucleotide sequence: TGTGCCAGCATTTTGAGGGGTTCCTACAATGAGCAGTTCTTC. Protein sequence: CASILRGSYNEQFF. Combining the CDR3 with reference TRBV28 and TRBJ2-1 gives the whole variable domain DVKVTQSSRYLVKRTGEKVFLECVQDMDHENMFWYRQDPGLGLRLIYFSYDVKMKEKGDIPEGYSVSREKKERFSLILESASTNQTSMYLCASILRGSYNEQFFGPGTRLTVL.

This clonotype was counted many times. The V gene is TRBV7-2, the J gene TRBJ2-5; D is unresolved. The CDR3 extends over 11 amino acids. Per the germline V gene, CDR1 is SGHTA and CDR2 is FQGNSA. V lost 5 bases, J lost 5 bases, and 6 bases lay in between. CDR3: CASSPWETQYF. The CDR3 region has the DNA TGTGCCAGCAGCCCCTGGGAGACCCAGTACTTC.

The chain couples TRBV7-2 to TRBJ2-1, with D possibly called TRBD1 or TRBD2 (5 bases each). Trimming removed 4 bases from V and 3 bases from J, with 13 bases in between. Germline V CDR1 and CDR2: SGHTA, FQGNSA. The length of the CDR3 is 15 residues. The chain's CDR3 is CASSSGTNYYNEQFF. DNA of the CDR3: TGTGCCAGCAGCTCCGGGACCAACTACTACAATGAGCAGTTCTTC. The full variable domain, completed using reference TRBV7-2 and TRBJ2-1, is GAGVSQSPSNKVTEKGKDVELRCDPISGHTALYWYRQSLGQGLEFLIYFQGNSAPDKSGLPSDRFSAERTGGSVSTLTIQRTQQEDSAVYLCASSSGTNYYNEQFFGPGTRLTVL.

The V gene is TRBV7-6, the J gene TRBJ1-2, with 9 bases lining up with TRBD1. The V gene end was trimmed by 10 bases and the J gene end by 8 bases; junction bases not matched to a gene: 14. There are 14 residues in the CDR3. Per germline, CDR1 SGHVS and CDR2 FNYEAQ. This chain's CDR3 is CATSKGQGLEGYTF. CDR3 DNA sequence: TGTGCCACCTCCAAGGGACAGGGCCTAGAGGGCTACACCTTC. The full variable domain, its missing parts supplied by reference TRBV7-6 and TRBJ1-2, is GAGVSQSPRYKVTKRGQDVALRCDPISGHVSLYWYRQALGQGPEFLTYFNYEAQQDKSGLPNDRFSAERPEGSISTLTIQRTEQRDSAMYRCATSKGQGLEGYTFGSGTRLTVV.

The chain is built from TRBV18 and TRBJ1-2, with 11 bases that match TRBD1. The germline gives CDR1 KGHSH, CDR2 LQKENI. The CDR3 runs 16 residues. J lost 4 bases, V lost 2 bases, and 6 bases had no gene match. The CDR3 is CASSPGQGAPGYGYTF. The CDR3 DNA sequence: TGTGCCAGCTCACCAGGACAGGGGGCGCCGGGCTATGGCTACACCTTC.

This clonotype has more than one count but fewer than ten. The rearrangement joins TRBV12-3 or TRBV12-4 to TRBJ1-2; D possibly corresponds to TRBD1 (5 bases). The CDR3 runs to 15 residues. V was clipped by 5 bases and J by 0 bases, with 13 bases between them. This CDR3 is CASSPSTTANYGYTF. The CDR3 nucleotides read TGTGCCAGCAGTCCATCCACGACAGCTAACTATGGCTACACCTTC.

This chain connects TRBV4-1 to TRBJ1-2; 7 nucleotides align to TRBD1. In germline, CDR1 is MGHRA, CDR2 YSYEKL. CDR3 length: 15 residues. V gave up 1 base and J gave up 1 base; unmatched junction bases: 3. The CDR3 DNA reads as TGCGCCAGCAGCCAAGTTCGGGACAGTAACTATGGCTACACCTTC. It is translated as CASSQVRDSNYGYTF.

The chain is built from TRBV7-2 and TRBJ1-2; TRBD1 aligns across 7 bases. Germline loops: CDR1 SGHTA, CDR2 FQGNSA. This CDR3 region has 14 residues. The trim removed 5 bases at V and 4 bases at J, leaving 7 bases unmatched. This CDR3 is CASSRQGGPYGYTF. Written as DNA, the CDR3 is TGTGCCAGCAGCCGCCAGGGGGGGCCCTATGGCTACACCTTC.

This clonotype showed up just a few times. This rearrangement joins TRBV6-5 to TRBJ2-1; 10 nucleotides align to TRBD2. Trimming removed 3 bases from V and 4 bases from J; junction bases left unmatched: 3. The CDR3 covers 15 residues. Germline-derived CDR1 and CDR2 are MNHEY and SVGAGI. CDR3 residues: CASSYSSGGYNEQFF. The DNA of the CDR3 is TGTGCCAGCAGTTATTCTAGCGGGGGATACAATGAGCAGTTCTTC.

The V and J genes are TRBV4-3 and TRBJ2-3; TRBD1 might be the D (6 bases). This CDR3 has 16 residues. Trimming pared 3 bases from V and 2 bases from J, leaving 15 bases between. Germline assignment: CDR1 LGHNA and CDR2 YSLEER. The CDR3 bases are TGCGCCAGCAGCCACCCACAGGGTTCCAACACAGATACGCAGTATTTT. It encodes CASSHPQGSNTDTQYF.

This chain uses TRBV5-6 with TRBJ2-7, with D maybe TRBD2 (5 bases). CDR1 and CDR2 (germline): SGHDT, YYEEEE. The CDR3 loop spans 12 amino acids. V dropped 1 base and J dropped 10 bases, with 12 bases sitting between them. CDR3 DNA: TGTGCCAGCAGCTTGTGGCGGGCCAAACAGTACGTC. As protein: CASSLWRAKQYV.

The chain is built from TRBV19 and TRBJ2-2; tentatively, D is TRBD1 (6 bases). Looked up from germline, CDR1 is LNHDA and CDR2 is SQIVND (reference sequence). V was trimmed by 6 bases and J by 4 bases, leaving 12 bases between them. The CDR3 covers 14 residues. CDR3 loop: CASRDRGSTGELFF. DNA of the CDR3: TGTGCCAGTAGGGACAGAGGGAGCACCGGGGAGCTGTTTTTT.

This clonotype was seen more than once but under ten times. J is TRBJ2-6 and V is TRBV28, with 7 bases matching TRBD1. Unmatched junction bases numbered 9, after V lost 6 bases and J lost 1 base. CDR1 and CDR2 (germline): MDHEN, SYDVKM. This CDR3 comprises 17 residues. The CDR3 is CASSLMTGRSGANVLTF. CDR3 bases: TGTGCCAGCAGCCTTATGACAGGGCGATCTGGGGCCAACGTCCTGACTTTC.

The J gene is TRBJ2-2, the V gene TRBV3-1; the D gene is possibly TRBD1 (6 bases). Germline V gene lookup returns CDR1 LGHDT and CDR2 YNNKEL (reference sequence). There are 16 residues in the CDR3. Trimming pared 7 bases from V and 1 base from J, leaving 16 bases between. The CDR3 DNA reads as TGTGCCAGCATCCTCCTGTGGGGACAGAACACCGGGGAGCTGTTTTTT. It translates to CASILLWGQNTGELFF.